This T cell receptor beta chain was captured by sequencing in a study of blood T cell repertoires in COVID-19. Overall study: From the United States, Italy and Spain came samples of acute and convalescent COVID-19.

This CDR3 has 14 amino acids. The germline V gene encodes CDR1 LNHDA and CDR2 SQIVND (reference sequence). The ends were cut back, 6 bases at V and 8 bases at J, with 19 bases in the middle. Data came from immunoSEQ multiplex PCR; TCRdb stores just in-frame clones and leaves some out. The data contain 80,000 to 100,000 clones, around nine tenths of them singletons. This receptor was obtained from a man aged 45-60 years with acute or convalescent COVID-19. The chain has TRBV19 and TRBJ1-1; D uncertain. Sequencing used peripheral blood. CDR3 protein: CASSPAGRTREAFF. The DNA of the CDR3 is TGTGCCAGTAGCCCCGCCGGGAGAACTCGAGAAGCTTTCTTT.